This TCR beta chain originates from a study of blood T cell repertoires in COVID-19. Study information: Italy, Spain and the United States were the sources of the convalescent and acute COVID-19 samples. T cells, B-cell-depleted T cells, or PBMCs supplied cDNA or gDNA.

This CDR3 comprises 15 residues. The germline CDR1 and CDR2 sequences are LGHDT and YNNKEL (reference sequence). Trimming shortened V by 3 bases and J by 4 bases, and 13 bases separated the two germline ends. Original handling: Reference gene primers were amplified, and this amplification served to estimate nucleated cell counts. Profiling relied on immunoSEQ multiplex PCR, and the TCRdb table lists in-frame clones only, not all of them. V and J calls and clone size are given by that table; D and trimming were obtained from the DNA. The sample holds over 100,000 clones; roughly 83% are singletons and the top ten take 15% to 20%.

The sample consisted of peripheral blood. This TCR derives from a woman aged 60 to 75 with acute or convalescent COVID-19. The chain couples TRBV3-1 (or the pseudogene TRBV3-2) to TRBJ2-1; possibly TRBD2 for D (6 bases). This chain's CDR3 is CASSQTRGSYNEQFF. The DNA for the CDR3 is TGTGCCAGCAGCCAGACACGGGGGTCTTACAATGAGCAGTTCTTC.